This is a list of T cell receptor beta chains from one sample in a study of shared clonotypes between healthy human individuals. Assay: immunoSEQ multiplex PCR; the TCRdb copy retains only in-frame clones and omits some. There are over a million clones in the sample; 98% occur only once, and 0.3% to 0.45% lies in the top ten. The specimen sequenced was naive CD4+ T cells sorted from blood. The receptors come from a man between 25 and 39 years old in good health. Both conserved end residues are part of each CDR3. D genes are given only for firm matches. Some rows mark clone size as missing; the rest say once, few, many or name a class of expanded clone.

>TRBJ2-3|TRBV9|NA|NA
CASSVIASATDTQYF
TGTGCCAGCAGCGTAATTGCCAGCGCCACAGATACGCAGTATTTT
>TRBJ1-1|TRBV9|TRBD1|NA
CASSAGQGNTEAFF
TGTGCCAGCAGTGCTGGACAGGGGAACACTGAAGCTTTCTTT
>TRBJ2-7|TRBV5-1|NA|NA
CASSFQLLPGHHYEQYF
TGCGCCAGCAGCTTTCAGCTCCTTCCGGGACACCACTACGAGCAGTACTTC
>TRBJ2-7|TRBV2|NA|once
CASSLYELYF
TGTGCCAGCAGTTTATACGAGTTGTACTTC
>TRBJ2-2|TRBV11-2|TRBD2|NA
CASSLSGLAAGELFF
TGTGCCAGCAGCCTTTCCGGACTAGCCGCCGGGGAGCTGTTTTTT
>TRBJ2-1|TRBV27|TRBD1|NA
CASSQTGGSYNEQFF
TGTGCCAGCAGTCAAACAGGGGGCAGCTACAATGAGCAGTTCTTC
>TRBJ2-1|TRBV9|TRBD2|NA
CASSVSGVSSYNEQFF
TGTGCCAGCAGCGTTAGCGGGGTCAGCTCCTACAATGAGCAGTTCTTC
>TRBJ2-3|TRBV10-1|TRBD2|once
CASSRTSGRAGVTDTQYF
TGCGCCAGCAGTCGGACTAGCGGGAGGGCCGGAGTTACAGATACGCAGTATTTT
>TRBJ2-7|TRBV4-1|NA|NA
CASSQDHRPPYEQYF
TGCGCCAGCAGCCAAGATCATAGGCCTCCCTACGAGCAGTACTTC
>TRBJ1-1|TRBV5-4|NA|NA
CASSSGPQNTEAFF
TGTGCCAGCAGCTCCGGACCGCAGAACACTGAAGCTTTCTTT
>TRBJ1-5|TRBV19|NA|NA
CATSRGNQPQHF
TGTGCCACCTCGAGGGGGAATCAGCCCCAGCATTTT
>TRBJ1-1|TRBV9|TRBD1|NA
CASSVRGTGGGPTEAFF
TGTGCCAGCAGCGTTCGCGGGACAGGGGGCGGCCCCACTGAAGCTTTCTTT
>TRBJ2-1|TRBV5-1|TRBD1|NA
CASSGQTGDEQFF
TGCGCCAGCAGCGGCCAGACAGGGGATGAGCAGTTCTTC
>TRBJ2-7|TRBV11-2|TRBD2|NA
CASSFERGPYEQYF
TGTGCCAGCAGCTTCGAGCGGGGACCCTACGAGCAGTACTTC
>TRBJ1-2|TRBV27|NA|NA
CASSLSPVNYGYTF
TGTGCCAGCAGTTTATCGCCAGTTAACTATGGCTACACCTTC
>TRBJ1-2|TRBV10-3|NA|once
CAISRLGPNDIGGYTF
TGTGCCATCAGTCGTCTCGGGCCTAATGACATTGGGGGCTACACCTTC
>TRBJ2-1|TRBV18|TRBD2|NA
CASSSLGTSGSVEQFF
TGTGCCAGCTCATCTCTTGGGACTAGCGGGAGTGTTGAGCAGTTCTTC
>TRBJ2-7|TRBV18|NA|NA
CASSPVAGFSHEQYF
TGTGCCAGCTCACCAGTCGCAGGATTCTCCCACGAGCAGTACTTC
>TRBJ2-1|TRBV7-2|TRBD2|NA
CASSGRTSGSREQFF
TGTGCCAGCAGCGGCAGGACTAGCGGGAGTCGCGAGCAGTTCTTC
>TRBJ2-1|TRBV12-5|NA|NA
CASGLVHGNYNEQFF
TGTGCTAGTGGTTTGGTACATGGCAACTACAATGAGCAGTTCTTC
>TRBJ2-1|TRBV19|NA|NA
CASSMLGTWGDEQFF
TGTGCCAGTAGTATGCTGGGGACCTGGGGGGATGAGCAGTTCTTC
>TRBJ2-1|TRBV7-3|NA|once
CASSLISTVNNEQFF
TGTGCCAGCAGCTTAATCTCGACAGTGAACAATGAGCAGTTCTTC
>TRBJ2-3|TRBV6-4|NA|NA
CASRPPKGSDTQYF
TGTGCCAGCAGGCCGCCCAAAGGATCAGATACGCAGTATTTT